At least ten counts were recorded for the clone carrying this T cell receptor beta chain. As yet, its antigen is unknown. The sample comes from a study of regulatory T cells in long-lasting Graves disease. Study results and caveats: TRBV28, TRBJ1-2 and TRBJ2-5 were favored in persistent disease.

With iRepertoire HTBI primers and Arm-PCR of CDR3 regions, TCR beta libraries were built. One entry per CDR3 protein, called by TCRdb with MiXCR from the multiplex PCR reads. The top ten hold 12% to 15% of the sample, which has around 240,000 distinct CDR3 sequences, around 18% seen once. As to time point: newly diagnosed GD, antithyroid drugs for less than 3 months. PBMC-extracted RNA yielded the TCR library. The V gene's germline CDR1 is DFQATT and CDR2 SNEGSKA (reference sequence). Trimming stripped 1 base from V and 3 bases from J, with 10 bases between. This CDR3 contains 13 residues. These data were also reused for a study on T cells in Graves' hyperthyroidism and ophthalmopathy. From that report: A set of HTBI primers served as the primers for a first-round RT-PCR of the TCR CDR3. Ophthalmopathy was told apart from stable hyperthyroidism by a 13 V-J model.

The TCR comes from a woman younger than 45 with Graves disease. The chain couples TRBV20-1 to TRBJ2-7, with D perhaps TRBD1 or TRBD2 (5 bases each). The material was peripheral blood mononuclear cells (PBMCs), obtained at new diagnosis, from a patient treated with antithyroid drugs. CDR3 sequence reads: CSARGGSDYEQYF. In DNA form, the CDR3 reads TGCAGTGCTAGAGGGGGGAGTGACTACGAGCAGTACTTC.